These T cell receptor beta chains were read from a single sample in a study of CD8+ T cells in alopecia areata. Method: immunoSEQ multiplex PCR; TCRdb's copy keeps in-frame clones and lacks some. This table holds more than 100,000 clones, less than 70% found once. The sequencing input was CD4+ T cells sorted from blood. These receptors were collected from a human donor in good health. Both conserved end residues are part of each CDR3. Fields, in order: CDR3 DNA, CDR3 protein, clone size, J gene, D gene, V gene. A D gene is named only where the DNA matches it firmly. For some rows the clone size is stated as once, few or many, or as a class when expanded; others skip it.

TGTGCCAGCAGTGGCCCAGGTGGAAACACCATATATTTT,CASSGPGGNTIYF,few,TRBJ1-3,NA,TRBV2
TGTGCCAGCAACCTCCCGACGGGAAACTACGAGCAGTACTTC,CASNLPTGNYEQYF,NA,TRBJ2-7,NA,TRBV6-1
TGTGCCAGCAGTTACTCGATGACTGGAAACACCATATATTTT,CASSYSMTGNTIYF,NA,TRBJ1-3,NA,TRBV6-5
TGCAGCGTCCGTGGACAGGGAAGCAATCAGCCCCAGCATTTT,CSVRGQGSNQPQHF,NA,TRBJ1-5,TRBD1,TRBV29-1
TGTGCCAGCAGTCGCTCCACCGGGGAGCTGTTTTTT,CASSRSTGELFF,few,TRBJ2-2,NA,TRBV6-5
TGTGCCAGTTCGGAAGCCAAAAACATTCAGTACTTC,CASSEAKNIQYF,few,TRBJ2-4,NA,TRBV19
TGTGCCTGGAGTGGCCAAACTTGGGGCTATGGCTACACCTTC,CAWSGQTWGYGYTF,NA,TRBJ1-2,NA,TRBV30
TGTGCCTGGAACAAACACAGGGGCAGTCAGCCCCAGCATTTT,CAWNKHRGSQPQHF,NA,TRBJ1-5,TRBD1,TRBV30
TGTGCCAGCAGCCGTACAGGGGTCTATGGCTACACCTTC,CASSRTGVYGYTF,few,TRBJ1-2,TRBD1,TRBV7-9
TGTGCCAGCAAAGCGGGGGTAACCGGGGAGCTGTTTTTT,CASKAGVTGELFF,few,TRBJ2-2,TRBD2,TRBV2
TGTGCCAGCAGCCAAGATTTCGGGGGACACCTCACAGATACGCAGTATTTT,CASSQDFGGHLTDTQYF,NA,TRBJ2-3,NA,TRBV4-2
TGTGCCAGCCGGGGGACAGCGAGTGACTATGGCTACACCTTC,CASRGTASDYGYTF,NA,TRBJ1-2,TRBD1,TRBV2
TGTGCCAGCAGCCGAAATGGGGCCGGGACAGCCTCCTATGGCTACACCTTC,CASSRNGAGTASYGYTF,NA,TRBJ1-2,TRBD1,TRBV14
TGTGCCAGCAGCTTTCCGTCAACAGGGAGCTATGGCTACACCTTC,CASSFPSTGSYGYTF,few,TRBJ1-2,NA,TRBV7-9
TGTGCCTGGAGCGCCCGGCTCCAGACGAACACCGGGGAGCTGTTTTTT,CAWSARLQTNTGELFF,NA,TRBJ2-2,NA,TRBV30
TGTGCCAGCAGACAGAGTTCCCACGCAAGAGAGCAGTACTTC,CASRQSSHAREQYF,few,TRBJ2-7,NA,TRBV21-1
TGTGCCAGCAGCTTGAACAGGATAACCCCTGAGCAGTTCTTC,CASSLNRITPEQFF,NA,TRBJ2-1,NA,TRBV11-3
TGTGCCAGCAGAGACTCTGGGGCCAACGTCCTGACTTTC,CASRDSGANVLTF,once,TRBJ2-6,NA,TRBV25-1
TGCAGCGTTGGGGAACAGCAAAATCAGCCCCAGCATTTT,CSVGEQQNQPQHF,few,TRBJ1-5,NA,TRBV29-1
TGTGCCAGCAGCACCAGGATCCAAGAGACCCAGTACTTC,CASSTRIQETQYF,NA,TRBJ2-5,NA,TRBV28
TGTGCCAGCAGCCAAGTTTCCGGACTAGCGGGGGACTCCCAAGAGACCCAGTACTTC,CASSQVSGLAGDSQETQYF,once,TRBJ2-5,TRBD2,TRBV14
TGTGCCAGCAGTGATGGGTTCGGAGTTGAGCAGTTCTTC,CASSDGFGVEQFF,once,TRBJ2-1,NA,TRBV2
TGTGCCTGGAGTAATCTAAGGGAAAAACTGTTTTTT,CAWSNLREKLFF,NA,TRBJ1-4,NA,TRBV30
TGTGCCAGCAGTGAAGGGGGACCGTCTAACTATGGCTACACCTTC,CASSEGGPSNYGYTF,NA,TRBJ1-2,NA,TRBV2
TGCAGCGTCGACAGCGGGGATGAAAAACTGTTTTTT,CSVDSGDEKLFF,NA,TRBJ1-4,NA,TRBV29-1
TGTGCCAGCAGTTATGACCAGGGCAGCGATGAAAAACTGTTTTTT,CASSYDQGSDEKLFF,NA,TRBJ1-4,NA,TRBV6-5
TGTGCCAGCAGCTTACAGCGGGGGGGCCGGGACGAGCAGTACTTC,CASSLQRGGRDEQYF,NA,TRBJ2-7,TRBD2,TRBV7-2
TGTGCCAGCACCATAAGGGGGAGAAGCTACGAGCAGTACTTC,CASTIRGRSYEQYF,NA,TRBJ2-7,NA,TRBV28
TGCGCCAGCCGGCGCGGACTAATGGAGGGAGGAGAGACCCAGTACTTC,CASRRGLMEGGETQYF,once,TRBJ2-5,NA,TRBV5-1
TGCAGCGGGGGGACGGGAACCTACGAGCAGTACTTC,CSGGTGTYEQYF,once,TRBJ2-7,NA,TRBV29-1
TGTGCCTGGAGTGTACATACTGGGGCCAACGTCCTGACTTTC,CAWSVHTGANVLTF,NA,TRBJ2-6,NA,TRBV30
TGCAGCGTTGAAGTTCGGGACTACGAGCAGTACTTC,CSVEVRDYEQYF,NA,TRBJ2-7,NA,TRBV29-1
TGTGCCAGCAAGGTAGGGGAGGCGGATGAAAAACTGTTTTTT,CASKVGEADEKLFF,NA,TRBJ1-4,NA,TRBV2
TGTGCCTGGAGTTCTGATTATAGCAATCAGCCCCAGCATTTT,CAWSSDYSNQPQHF,NA,TRBJ1-5,NA,TRBV30
TGCAGCGTTGTCAGGAAAATGAGGACTGAAGCTTTCTTT,CSVVRKMRTEAFF,NA,TRBJ1-1,NA,TRBV29-1
TGCAGTACTCAGGGTTTTGGCTACACCTTC,CSTQGFGYTF,few,TRBJ1-2,NA,TRBV20-1
TGTGCCAGCAGTGAAGAAGGTCTCAGCACAGATACGCAGTATTTT,CASSEEGLSTDTQYF,once,TRBJ2-3,NA,TRBV2
TGTGCCACCAGCAGAGGGAGGGGGTTGAACTATGGCTACACCTTC,CATSRGRGLNYGYTF,NA,TRBJ1-2,NA,TRBV15
TGTGCCAGCAGCGTAGGACTAGCGGCGAGCTCCTACAATGAGCAGTTCTTC,CASSVGLAASSYNEQFF,NA,TRBJ2-1,TRBD2,TRBV9